Following are 11 T cell receptor beta chains from one sample sequenced in a study of CD8 T cells in ankylosing spondylitis. These receptors have no known antigen. Whole-study findings and limits: A motif of eight highly homologous TCR beta variants was seen as apparently characteristic of ankylosing spondylitis blood.

TCRdb passed the 5' RACE reads through MiXCR, listing each CDR3 protein once. The sample yields around 770,000 distinct CDR3 sequences, over 15% seen once. The sequenced sample was blood, either unsorted or a sorted T cell fraction (not recorded which). All receptors derive from a male donor with ankylosing spondylitis.

This clonotype was counted a few times. This chain joins TRBV4-1 and TRBJ2-1; TRBD1 aligns across 9 bases. V dropped 4 bases and J dropped 9; count of bases not matched to a gene: 13. Per germline, CDR1 MGHRA and CDR2 YSYEKL. The CDR3 loop spans 16 amino acids. CDR3 nucleotides: TGCGCCAGCAGCCCCCTGGCCGGACAGGGGTACGGTGAGCAGTTCTTC. Its protein is CASSPLAGQGYGEQFF.

This clonotype was seen a handful of times. The genes are TRBV20-1 and TRBJ2-1; 11 bases align to TRBD1. Trimming removed 6 bases from V and 6 bases from J; junction bases left unmatched: 7. Germline lookup yields CDR1 DFQATT and CDR2 SNEGSKA (reference sequence). This CDR3 comprises 14 residues. The CDR3 spells CSAGQGAVGNEQFF. The CDR3 DNA follows: TGCAGTGCCGGACAGGGGGCGGTTGGCAATGAGCAGTTCTTC.

The chain recombines TRBV29-1 with TRBJ2-1, with 10 bases lining up with TRBD2. The CDR3 covers 15 residues. Germline V gene sequence: CDR1 SQVTM, CDR2 ANQGSEA. V gave up 6 bases and J gave up 9 bases; unmatched junction bases: 14. CDR3 DNA: TGCAGCGTGCGAAAAGCGGGAGGGGTAAGATTTGAGCAGTTCTTC. As protein: CSVRKAGGVRFEQFF.

The chain uses TRBV9 and TRBJ2-1; 10 nucleotides match TRBD2. The CDR3 runs 15 residues. The germline V gene encodes CDR1 SGDLS and CDR2 YYNGEE. Trimming at V came to 4 bases and at J to 7 bases, leaving 8 bases not matched to a gene. The CDR3 reads CASSLERGGPNEQFF. Written as DNA, the CDR3 is TGTGCCAGCAGCCTGGAGCGGGGGGGCCCGAATGAGCAGTTCTTC. The variable domain in full, with the rest retrieved from reference TRBV9 and TRBJ2-1, is DSGVTQTPKHLITATGQRVTLRCSPRSGDLSVYWYQQSLDQGLQFLIQYYNGEERAKGNILERFSAQQFPDLHSELNLSSLELGDSALYFCASSLERGGPNEQFFGPGTRLTVL.

This clonotype occurred a few times. The chain recombines TRBV30 with TRBJ2-2; tentative D call: TRBD2 (5 bases). Per germline, CDR1 GTSNPN and CDR2 SVGIG (reference sequence). The CDR3 is 14 amino acids. The V gene lost 0 bases and the J gene lost 6 bases, with 11 bases spanning the gap. The CDR3 protein is CAWSVRGSSGELFF. The DNA of the CDR3 is TGTGCCTGGAGTGTACGGGGATCATCCGGGGAGCTGTTTTTT. Full variable domain (outside the CDR3, taken from reference TRBV30 and TRBJ2-2): SQTIHQWPATLVQPVGSPLSLECTVEGTSNPNLYWYRQAAGRGLQLLFYSVGIGQISSEVPQNLSASRPQDRQFILSSKKLLLSDSGFYLCAWSVRGSSGELFFGEGSRLTVL.

V and J are TRBV24-1 and TRBJ2-3; D may match TRBD1 or TRBD2 (5 bases each). Germline V gene sequence: CDR1 KGHDR, CDR2 SFDVKD. V gave up 5 bases and J gave up 0 bases, with 11 bases separating them. This CDR3 contains 15 residues. The CDR3 here is CATSGGAASTDTQYF. Written as DNA, the CDR3 is TGTGCCACCAGTGGAGGGGCAGCTAGCACAGATACGCAGTATTTT.

The genes are TRBV10-3 and TRBJ2-1; D gene uncertain. V was clipped by 3 bases and J by 12 bases, with 15 bases between them. CDR3 length: 13 residues. The germline CDR1 and CDR2 sequences are ENHRY and SYGVKD. The CDR3 coding sequence is TGTGCCATCAGTGAATTAAACGACCCGCGGCAGTTCTTC. Translated: CAISELNDPRQFF.

This clonotype was observed a few times. This sequence joins TRBV20-1 and TRBJ1-2; D unclear. The CDR3 is 15 residues long. Trimming removed 0 bases at V and 5 bases at J, with 16 bases between. Germline V gene sequence: CDR1 DFQATT, CDR2 SNEGSKA (reference sequence). This chain's CDR3 is CSARDLVGQLYGYTF. CDR3 DNA sequence: TGCAGTGCTAGAGATCTGGTTGGGCAGTTATATGGCTACACCTTC.

This CDR3 is CASSPLLDGTSLETQYF. CDR3 DNA: TGTGCCAGCAGTCCACTCCTAGACGGGACTAGTTTGGAGACCCAGTACTTC. The rearrangement uses TRBV27 and TRBJ2-5; 8 bases fit TRBD2. CDR3 length equals 17 residues. The junction had 16 bases not matched to a gene; V was cut back by 5 bases and J by 5 bases. Germline CDR1 reads MNHEY; CDR2 reads SMNVEV (reference sequence).

The CDR3 protein is CASSLGRERGQYF. For the CDR3, the DNA is TGTGCCAGCAGCTTAGGCAGGGAGCGAGGGCAGTACTTC. The rearrangement uses TRBV7-2 and TRBJ2-7; D is tentatively TRBD1 or TRBD2 (5 bases each). The germline V gene encodes CDR1 SGHTA and CDR2 FQGNSA. V was clipped by 1 base and J by 9 bases, with 13 bases between them. CDR3 length: 13 residues.

CDR3 residues: CASRPGQEPAHGYTF. The CDR3, as DNA: TGTGCCAGCAGGCCGGGACAGGAGCCCGCCCATGGCTACACCTTC. The chain recombines TRBV3-1 with TRBJ1-2; 8 positions agree with TRBD1. Germline V gives CDR1 LGHDT, CDR2 YNNKEL (reference sequence). V lost 6 bases and J lost 6; bases outside the gene matches: 12. CDR3 length: 15 amino acids.